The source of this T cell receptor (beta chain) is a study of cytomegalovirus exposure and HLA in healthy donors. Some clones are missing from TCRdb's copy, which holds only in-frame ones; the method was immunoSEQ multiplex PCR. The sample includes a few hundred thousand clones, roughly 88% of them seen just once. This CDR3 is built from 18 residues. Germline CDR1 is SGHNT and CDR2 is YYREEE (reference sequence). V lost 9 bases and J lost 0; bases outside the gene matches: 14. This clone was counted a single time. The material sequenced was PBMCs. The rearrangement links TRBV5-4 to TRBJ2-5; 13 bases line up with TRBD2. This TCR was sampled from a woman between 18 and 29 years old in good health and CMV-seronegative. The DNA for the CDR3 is TGTGCCACCACGCGGGGGACTAGCGGGACCCTGTACCAAGAGACCCAGTACTTC. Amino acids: CATTRGTSGTLYQETQYF.